This T cell receptor (beta chain) appears in the sequencing data of a study of T cells in Graves' hyperthyroidism and ophthalmopathy. Study-level results: Ophthalmopathy got predicted by the model a median around 6.8 months before its onset. Classification by a 13 V-J model distinguished ophthalmopathy from stable hyperthyroidism.

The CDR3 is made up of 11 amino acids. Germline-derived CDR1 and CDR2 are MNHEY and SVGEGT. Template material for amplifying TCR beta CDR3 regions consisted of RNA transcripts. A set of HTBI primers served as the primers for a first-round RT-PCR of the TCR CDR3. In TCRdb, the multiplex PCR reads were re-called with MiXCR into one record per CDR3 protein. The table lists about 360,000 distinct CDR3 sequences, roughly 13% of them singletons. Worth noting for this clonotype: No antigen is known for it. Possible read error: a much larger clone is one base away.

The V call is TRBV6-2 or TRBV6-3, the J call TRBJ1-1, with 7 positions matching TRBD1. What was sequenced was blood. The TCR was taken from a woman aged 18-29 years with Graves' hyperthyroidism. CDR3 loop: CASNRGAEALF. The CDR3 DNA reads as TGTGCCAGCAACAGGGGTGCTGAAGCTCTCTTT.